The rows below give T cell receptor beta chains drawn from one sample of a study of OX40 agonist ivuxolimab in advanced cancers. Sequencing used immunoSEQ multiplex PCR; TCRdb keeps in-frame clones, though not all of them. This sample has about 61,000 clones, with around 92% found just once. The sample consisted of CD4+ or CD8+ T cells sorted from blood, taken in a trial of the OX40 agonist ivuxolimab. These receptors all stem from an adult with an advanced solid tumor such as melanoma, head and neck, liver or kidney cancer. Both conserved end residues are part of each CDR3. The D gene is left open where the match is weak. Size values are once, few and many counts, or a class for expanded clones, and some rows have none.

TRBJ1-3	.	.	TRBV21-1	TGTGCCAGCACTCCCCCGCCGGCCCGGACCCCTGGAAACACCATATATTTT	CASTPPPARTPGNTIYF
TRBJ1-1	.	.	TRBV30	TGTGCCTGGAACGGACAGTTTAACACTGAAGCTTTCTTT	CAWNGQFNTEAFF
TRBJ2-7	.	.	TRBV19	TGTGCCAGTAGTACCTCCCCCCTTTACGAGCAGTACTTC	CASSTSPLYEQYF
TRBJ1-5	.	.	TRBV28	TGTGCCAGCAGTGACATTGGGTGGCCCCAGCATTTT	CASSDIGWPQHF
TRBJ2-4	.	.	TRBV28	TGTGCCAGCAGTTTACTCGCGGAAAACATTCAGTACTTC	CASSLLAENIQYF
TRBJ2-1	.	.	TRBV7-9	TGTGCCAGCAGCTTATTGGCGGTTCACAATGAGCAGTTCTTC	CASSLLAVHNEQFF
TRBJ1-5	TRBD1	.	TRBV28	TGTGCCAGCAGAAGGACAGGGCGAAGCAATCAGCCCCAGCATTTT	CASRRTGRSNQPQHF
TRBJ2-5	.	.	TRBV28	TGTGCCAGCAGTTTGAGTATTTGGGAGACCCAGTACTTC	CASSLSIWETQYF
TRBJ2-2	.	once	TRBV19	TGTGCCAGTAGTATGTTAGGTACTGCCGGGGAGCTGTTTTTT	CASSMLGTAGELFF
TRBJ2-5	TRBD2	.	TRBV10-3	TGTGCCATCAGTGAGTCTGGACTAGCGGGGGCGAACCAAGAGACCCAGTACTTC	CAISESGLAGANQETQYF
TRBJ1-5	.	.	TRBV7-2	TGTGCCAGCAGCTTGGCAGTTTATAGCAATCAGCCCCAGCATTTT	CASSLAVYSNQPQHF
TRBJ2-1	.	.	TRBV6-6	TGTGCCAGCAGTTACTCAGGGTATGAGCAGTTCTTC	CASSYSGYEQFF
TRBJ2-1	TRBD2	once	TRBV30	TGTGCCTGGAGTGTTGGAGCGGGAGTGGATGAGCAGTTCTTC	CAWSVGAGVDEQFF
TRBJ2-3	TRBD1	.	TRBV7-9	TGTGCCAGCAGCTACCAGGGGGCGCCTTTGGATACGCAGTATTTT	CASSYQGAPLDTQYF
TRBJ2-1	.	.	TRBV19	TGTGCCAGTAGTATCATGGAGGGAGTGGGAAATGAGCAGTTCTTC	CASSIMEGVGNEQFF
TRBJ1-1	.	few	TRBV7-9	TGTGCCAGCAGCTCCAATCGGAACATGAACACTGAAGCTTTCTTT	CASSSNRNMNTEAFF
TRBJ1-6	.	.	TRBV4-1	TGCGCCAGCAGCCAAGTAGGCAATTCACCCCTCCACTTT	CASSQVGNSPLHF
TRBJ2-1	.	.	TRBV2	TGTGCCAGCAGTTGGGGGTACAATGAGCAGTTCTTC	CASSWGYNEQFF
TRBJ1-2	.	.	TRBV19	TGTGCCAGTAGTCTAGGGAATGACTATGGCTACACCTTC	CASSLGNDYGYTF